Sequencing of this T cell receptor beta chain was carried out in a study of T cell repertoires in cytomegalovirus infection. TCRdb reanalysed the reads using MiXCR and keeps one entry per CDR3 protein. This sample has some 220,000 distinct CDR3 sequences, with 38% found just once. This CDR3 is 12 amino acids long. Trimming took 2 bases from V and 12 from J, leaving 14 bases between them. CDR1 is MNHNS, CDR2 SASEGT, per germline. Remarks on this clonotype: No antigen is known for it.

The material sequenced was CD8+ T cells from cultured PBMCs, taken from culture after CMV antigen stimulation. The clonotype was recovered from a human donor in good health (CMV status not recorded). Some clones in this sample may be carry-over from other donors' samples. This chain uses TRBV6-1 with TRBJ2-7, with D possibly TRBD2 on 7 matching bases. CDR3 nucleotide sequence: TGTGCCAGCAGTGAATTTGGGGGGGCCGCGTACTTC. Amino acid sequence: CASSEFGGAAYF.